The 27 T cell receptor beta chains in this list originate from one sample, sequenced in a study of T-cell reconstitution after alpha-beta-depleted transplantation in children (dated by TCRdb to 2016 to 2018). Library prep was done by PCR. Sequenced on an Illumina HiSeq 2500. To normalize quantification of the TCRbeta repertoire, the TCR libraries were built with molecular barcoding that relied on unique molecular identifiers. TCRdb passed the public sequencing reads through fastp at Q25 and MiXCR, retaining productive beta sequences. CDR3 protein duplicates are merged, each entry listing the most common genes and DNA. The table for this sample lists 450,000 to 550,000 distinct CDR3 sequences; roughly 11% of them were counted only once. The ten largest clones add up to 12% to 15% of the sample. The sample's treatment or condition label, decoded: allogeneic hematopoietic cell transplantation with graft depleted of TCRalphabeta T cells and CD19 B cells.

The sequencing used PBMCs, mostly from graft donor cells, collected 180 days after TCRalphabeta/CD19-depleted stem cell transplant. The receptor set was obtained from a female patient between 2 and 15 years old who had a stem cell transplant for aplastic anemia, so the T cells may come from the graft donor.

This clonotype showed up just a few times. The chain recombines TRBV25-1 with TRBJ2-5; no clear D gene. V gave up 1 base and J gave up 1 base, with 10 bases separating them. Per the germline V gene, CDR1 is MGHDK and CDR2 is SYGVNS. This CDR3 has 15 amino acids. CDR3 DNA sequence: TGTGCCAGCAGTGAATCAGGACGGGCCCAAGAGACCCAGTACTTC. Residues: CASSESGRAQETQYF.

This chain joins TRBV20-1 and TRBJ2-5; D not certain. The CDR3 is 13 residues long. Trimming stripped 3 bases from V and 5 bases from J, with 13 bases between. Germline V gene data show CDR1 as DFQATT and CDR2 as SNEGSKA (reference sequence). CDR3 sequence (DNA): TGCAGTGCTAGTGTGTCCCCAGGCGAGACCCAGTACTTC. As protein: CSASVSPGETQYF.

This clonotype was recorded at least ten times. The rearrangement joins TRBV7-2 to TRBJ2-2, with D possibly being TRBD2 (6 bases). Trimming left V 9 bases short and J 7 bases short, with 21 bases between. The CDR3 extends over 15 amino acids. Germline CDR1 is SGHTA and CDR2 is FQGNSA. In DNA form, the CDR3 reads TGTGCCAGTCGCAGGGACTCACGGGGGAGCGGGGAGCTGTTTTTT. This encodes CASRRDSRGSGELFF. Drawing the rest from reference TRBV7-2 and TRBJ2-2, the complete variable domain is GAGVSQSPSNKVTEKGKDVELRCDPISGHTALYWYRQSLGQGLEFLIYFQGNSAPDKSGLPSDRFSAERTGGSVSTLTIQRTQQEDSAVYLCASRRDSRGSGELFFGEGSRLTVL.

The rearrangement links TRBV20-1 to TRBJ2-3; D gene unclear. The CDR3 spans 11 residues. V lost 4 bases and J 4 bases, leaving 6 bases between the germline ends. CDR1 and CDR2 from the germline V gene are DFQATT and SNEGSKA (reference sequence). DNA of the CDR3: TGCAGTGCTATTAAAGCAGATACGCAGTATTTT. Amino acids: CSAIKADTQYF.

This clonotype was counted many times. This chain joins TRBV15 and TRBJ1-6; D is unresolved. This CDR3 spans 14 amino acids. V dropped 0 bases and J dropped 10 bases, with 10 bases sitting between them. Germline V CDR1 and CDR2: LNHNV, YYDKDF (reference sequence). CDR3: CATSRDREGSPLHF. DNA for the CDR3: TGTGCCACCAGCAGAGATCGAGAGGGCTCACCCCTCCACTTT.

The chain couples TRBV15 to TRBJ2-7, with a weak D call TRBD1 (6 bases). CDR3 length equals 16 residues. Trimming pared 3 bases from V and 1 base from J, leaving 16 bases between. From germline, CDR1 is LNHNV and CDR2 YYDKDF (reference sequence). Written as DNA, the CDR3 is TGTGCCACCAGCAGCTTGGGGGCGGCACCATCCTACGAGCAGTACTTC. It is translated as CATSSLGAAPSYEQYF.

This clonotype has a handful of counts. V gene TRBV24-1 combines with J gene TRBJ2-1, with unresolved D. The CDR3 has 16 amino acids. Trimming took off 1 base at V and 2 bases at J, with 11 bases between the two ends. Germline values: CDR1 KGHDR, CDR2 SFDVKD. This CDR3 reads CATSDLAGRAYNEQFF. DNA of the CDR3: TGTGCCACCAGTGATTTAGCAGGACGCGCCTACAATGAGCAGTTCTTC.

This chain uses TRBV6-2 or TRBV6-3 with TRBJ2-4, with D uncertain. V was shortened by 0 bases and J by 8 bases, with 5 bases between the two germline ends. The CDR3 runs to 12 residues. Germline CDR1 and CDR2: MNHEY and SVGEGT. The CDR3 region has the DNA TGTGCCAGCAGTTACTCGAGTGACATTCAGTACTTC. Amino acid sequence: CASSYSSDIQYF.

The V gene is TRBV6-2 or TRBV6-3, the J gene TRBJ2-1, with TRBD2 identical over 7 bases. The CDR3 runs 15 residues. V shed 5 bases and J 1 base; nucleotides not matched to a gene: 5. Germline V gene data show CDR1 as MNHEY and CDR2 as SVGEGT. This CDR3 reads CASSPWGGSYNEQFF. For the CDR3, the DNA is TGTGCCAGCAGTCCCTGGGGGGGATCCTACAATGAGCAGTTCTTC.

This clonotype has just one count. The V and J genes are TRBV20-1 and TRBJ2-1; 11 bases align to TRBD2. CDR1 and CDR2 (germline): DFQATT, SNEGSKA (reference sequence). The CDR3 length is 19 residues. Trimming took 2 bases from V and 0 from J; bases not matched to a gene: 12. The CDR3 is CSARQTSGIHSLSYNEQFF. The CDR3 bases are TGCAGTGCTAGACAGACTAGCGGGATACATTCCCTCTCCTACAATGAGCAGTTCTTC.

This clonotype appeared a few times. The chain joins TRBV28 to TRBJ2-3; TRBD2 aligns across 11 bases. Germline values: CDR1 MDHEN, CDR2 SYDVKM. V dropped 6 bases and J dropped 1; count of bases not matched to a gene: 9. CDR3 length equals 17 residues. This CDR3 reads CASSSTPGLAGTDTQYF. In nucleotides, the CDR3 is TGTGCCAGCAGCAGCACTCCGGGACTAGCGGGCACAGATACGCAGTATTTT.

This chain uses TRBV10-3 with TRBJ2-1; TRBD2 aligns across 7 bases. The CDR3 contains 17 residues. V shed 1 base, J shed 7 bases, and the junction held 13 bases outside the gene matches. Germline CDR1 reads ENHRY; CDR2 reads SYGVKD. The CDR3 nucleotides are TGTGCCATCAGTGAGTTCATGAGGGAGGGCCAGGGTAATGAGCAGTTCTTC. As protein: CAISEFMREGQGNEQFF.

This clonotype was observed a handful of times. The genes are TRBV11-1 and TRBJ2-5, with D maybe TRBD2 (6 bases). This CDR3 has 18 residues. V was trimmed by 1 base and J by 1 base, leaving 19 bases between them. The germline CDR1 and CDR2 sequences are SGHAT and FQDESV (reference sequence). The CDR3 coding sequence is TGTGCCAGCAGCTTAGACCGTCTGGGGGGAGCAGGCCAAGAGACCCAGTACTTC. Translation: CASSLDRLGGAGQETQYF.

The sample holds many counts of this clonotype. The V and J genes are TRBV12-3 or TRBV12-4 and TRBJ2-1, with 11 bases identical to TRBD1. This CDR3 contains 15 residues. V trimming: 3 bases; J trimming: 7 bases; junction bases outside the gene matches: 5. The CDR3 loop reads CASSFGQGAWNEQFF. The CDR3 DNA reads TGTGCCAGCAGTTTCGGACAGGGGGCATGGAATGAGCAGTTCTTC.

This clonotype has a count of ten or more. The chain is built from TRBV29-1 and TRBJ2-1; D call uncertain. Trimming stripped 3 bases from V and 5 bases from J, with 2 bases between. The CDR3 loop spans 10 amino acids. The V gene's germline CDR1 is SQVTM and CDR2 ANQGSEA. The CDR3 DNA reads TGCAGCGTTGAGGACAATGAGCAGTTCTTC. Translating it yields CSVEDNEQFF.

This clonotype was seen a few times. This chain links TRBV16 with TRBJ1-1, with unresolved D. Trimming stripped 0 bases from V and 1 base from J, with 9 bases between. CDR1 KGHSY and CDR2 FQNENV come from the germline V gene. CDR3 size: 15 residues. DNA for the CDR3: TGTGCCAGCAGCCAATCTGGTGGTGGGAACACTGAAGCTTTCTTT. It translates to CASSQSGGGNTEAFF.

The chain recombines TRBV29-1 with TRBJ1-2; D is ambiguous. Germline-derived CDR1 and CDR2 are SQVTM and ANQGSEA. V gave up 2 bases and J gave up 7 bases, with 5 bases separating them. This CDR3 comprises 10 residues. CDR3 DNA sequence: TGCAGCGTTGAACGTCCTGGCTACACCTTC. Protein sequence: CSVERPGYTF.

The chain employs TRBV29-1 and TRBJ1-1, with 8 bases aligning to TRBD1. The germline CDR1 and CDR2 sequences are SQVTM and ANQGSEA. The CDR3 loop spans 13 amino acids. V trimming: 7 bases; J trimming: 1 base; junction bases outside the gene matches: 5. CDR3 sequence: CSGGQGGNTEAFF. The DNA of the CDR3 is TGCAGCGGAGGACAGGGAGGGAACACTGAAGCTTTCTTT.

This clonotype was seen repeatedly, ten times or more. This chain uses TRBV29-1 with TRBJ1-1; TRBD1 is a possible D gene (5 bases). Deletions cut 4 bases from V and 0 bases from J, with 12 bases between. The CDR3 consists of 14 residues. Germline V CDR1 and CDR2: SQVTM, ANQGSEA. CDR3 loop: CSVGGDRMNTEAFF. CDR3 sequence (DNA): TGCAGCGTTGGGGGCGACAGAATGAACACTGAAGCTTTCTTT.

This clonotype was found a few times. The rearrangement links TRBV5-1 to TRBJ2-1; maybe TRBD2 (6 bases). Germline assignment: CDR1 SGHRS and CDR2 YFSETQ. Trimming stripped 2 bases from V and 7 bases from J, with 22 bases between. The CDR3 runs to 17 residues. CDR3 nucleotides: TGCGCCAGCAGCTTACCCCTTAGCGGAGGCTCGGGAAATGAGCAGTTCTTC. Amino acid sequence: CASSLPLSGGSGNEQFF.

This clonotype was seen a handful of times. This sequence joins TRBV11-2 and TRBJ1-2; D gene unclear. The CDR3 runs to 13 residues. Germline loops: CDR1 SGHAT, CDR2 FQNNGV. Trimming took 3 bases from V and 2 from J, leaving 7 bases between them. The CDR3 sequence is CASSFTVNYGYTF. In DNA form, the CDR3 reads TGTGCCAGCAGCTTTACCGTGAACTATGGCTACACCTTC.

The rearrangement uses TRBV2 and TRBJ2-7, with 10 bases aligning to TRBD2. Trimming took 6 bases from V and 2 from J; bases not matched to a gene: 7. The CDR3 covers 15 residues. Germline assignment: CDR1 SNHLY and CDR2 FYNNEI. The CDR3 sequence is CASRETSGFTYEQYF. CDR3 in DNA: TGTGCCAGCAGGGAGACTAGCGGGTTCACCTACGAGCAGTACTTC. The full variable domain, completed using reference TRBV2 and TRBJ2-7, is EPEVTQTPSHQVTQMGQEVILRCVPISNHLYFYWYRQILGQKVEFLVSFYNNEISEKSEIFDDQFSVERPDGSNFTLKIRSTKLEDSAMYFCASRETSGFTYEQYFGPGTRLTVT.

This clonotype was counted a few times. This chain links TRBV7-6 with TRBJ2-2; no definite D call. This CDR3 region has 14 residues. V lost 5 bases, J lost 9 bases, and 16 bases lay in between. Germline V gene data show CDR1 as SGHVS and CDR2 as FNYEAQ. CDR3 amino acids: CASSPMGGNRELFF. CDR3 in DNA: TGTGCCAGCAGCCCAATGGGCGGCAACCGGGAGCTGTTTTTT.

There are a few counts of this clonotype. The chain joins TRBV4-1 to TRBJ1-1; D unresolved. The CDR3 is made up of 14 amino acids. Germline V lookup: CDR1 MGHRA, CDR2 YSYEKL. The V end lost 0 bases, the J end lost 6 bases, and 11 bases lay between the germline ends. The CDR3 reads CASSQDWVLPEAFF. In DNA form, the CDR3 reads TGCGCCAGCAGCCAAGACTGGGTTTTGCCTGAAGCTTTCTTT.

In its sample, this clonotype was seen a few times. V usage is TRBV21-1 and J usage is TRBJ1-1; the table's D call of TRBD1 was not tested on the DNA. TRBV21-1 is annotated as a pseudogene. The length of the CDR3 is 14 residues. The CDR3 nucleotides read TGTGCCAGCAGCAAAACCCGGCAGAGCACTGAAGCTTTCTTT. This translates into CASSKTRQSTEAFF.

This clonotype has just a few counts. The chain joins TRBV28 to TRBJ2-1; unclear D gene. CDR3 length: 15 residues. Germline values: CDR1 MDHEN, CDR2 SYDVKM. V was cut by 0 bases and J by 1 base, with 7 bases left in between. The CDR3, as DNA: TGTGCCAGCAGTTTATGGGCGGAATCCTACAATGAGCAGTTCTTC. Translation gives CASSLWAESYNEQFF. Supplemented by reference TRBV28 and TRBJ2-1, the full variable domain reads DVKVTQSSRYLVKRTGEKVFLECVQDMDHENMFWYRQDPGLGLRLIYFSYDVKMKEKGDIPEGYSVSREKKERFSLILESASTNQTSMYLCASSLWAESYNEQFFGPGTRLTVL.

This chain connects TRBV11-2 to TRBJ2-7, with no clear D. The V end lost 2 bases, the J end lost 2 bases, and 10 bases lay between the germline ends. The length of the CDR3 is 14 residues. Germline V gene lookup returns CDR1 SGHAT and CDR2 FQNNGV. The CDR3 sequence is CASSLFGRTYEQYF. The CDR3 bases are TGTGCCAGCAGCTTATTTGGGCGAACCTACGAGCAGTACTTC.